The rows below give T cell receptor beta chains drawn from one sample of a study of T-cell memory formation after mild COVID-19. TCRdb called the 5' RACE reads again in MiXCR, with one record for every CDR3 protein. The sample holds some 190,000 distinct CDR3 sequences, around 18% seen once. Specimen: PBMCs or a T cell subset sorted from them (not recorded which). These TCRs come from an adult woman who had mild COVID-19 (a few samples of this study predate the infection). Cell type and time point are not known. The CDR3 runs from the conserved cysteine through the conserved F or W. The order of the fields is J gene, V gene, D gene, clone size, CDR3 DNA, CDR3 protein. A D gene is named only where the DNA matches it firmly. The size entry is marked missing in some rows and otherwise reads once, few, many or a size class.

TRBJ2-5	TRBV7-2	NA	NA	TGTGCCATCAGCTTAACCTATGGGGAGACCCAGTACTTC	CAISLTYGETQYF
TRBJ1-1	TRBV6-6	NA	few	TGTGCCAGCAGTTACTCCAAGACAGACAACACTGAAGCTTTCTTT	CASSYSKTDNTEAFF
TRBJ2-7	TRBV7-9	NA	NA	TGTGCCAGCAGCTTAGATGTAAGCTCCTACGAGCAGTACTTC	CASSLDVSSYEQYF
TRBJ2-7	TRBV7-9	TRBD2	NA	TGTGCCAGCACATCGGCGGGAGCGGATGAGCAGTACTTC	CASTSAGADEQYF
TRBJ1-3	TRBV6-5	NA	few	TGTGCCAGCCGGGTGGGGACCTCTGGAAACACCATATATTTT	CASRVGTSGNTIYF
TRBJ2-6	TRBV5-5	NA	few	TGTGCCAGCAGCTGGACGGGACCGAGAGGGGCCAACGTCCTGACTTTC	CASSWTGPRGANVLTF
TRBJ1-2	TRBV15	NA	NA	TGTGCCACCAGCAGGCGGTCTGGCCGGGCGGATGGCTACACCTTC	CATSRRSGRADGYTF
TRBJ2-1	TRBV3-1	NA	few	TGTGCCAGCAGCCGAGGGACTGGCTCCTACAATGAGCAGTTCTTC	CASSRGTGSYNEQFF
TRBJ1-4	TRBV12-3/TRBV12-4	NA	NA	TGTGCCAGCAGTCGCCGACTCAGGGAAAGTGAAAAACTGTTTTTT	CASSRRLRESEKLFF
TRBJ2-7	TRBV20-1	NA	NA	TGCAGTGCTCGCCCTATAGAGCGGAGCCGCTCCTACGAGCAGTACTTC	CSARPIERSRSYEQYF
TRBJ2-7	TRBV2	NA	NA	TGTGCCAGCAGTGAACAGTTCTACGAGCAGTACTTC	CASSEQFYEQYF
TRBJ2-1	TRBV4-2	NA	NA	TGCGCCAGCAGCCAAGATCCCAGTGCTAGCACAGAGCAGTTCTTC	CASSQDPSASTEQFF
TRBJ2-3	TRBV7-8	TRBD2	few	TGTGCCAGCAGAAGAGCAAGAACTAGCGGACCCACAGATACGCAGTATTTT	CASRRARTSGPTDTQYF
TRBJ2-2	TRBV12-5	NA	NA	TGTGCTAGTGGTTTAAGGGACACCGGGGAGCTGTTTTTT	CASGLRDTGELFF
TRBJ1-5	TRBV6-5	NA	few	TGTGCCAGCAGTTACTCGCGGGGGATTGGTCAGCCCCAGCATTTT	CASSYSRGIGQPQHF
TRBJ2-1	TRBV6-1	NA	few	TGTGCCAGCGAATCTCGAGGCAATGAGCAGTTCTTC	CASESRGNEQFF
TRBJ1-2	TRBV5-1	NA	NA	TGCGCCAGCAGCTTGGGACTAGACTATGGCTACACCTTC	CASSLGLDYGYTF
TRBJ1-1	TRBV5-1	NA	NA	TGCGCCAGCAGCTTGGCCGGGGTATCCACTGAAGCTTTCTTT	CASSLAGVSTEAFF
TRBJ1-5	TRBV7-8	NA	NA	TGTGCCAGCAGCATCCCCCCTTTTAGGGATAGCAATCAGCCCCAGCATTTT	CASSIPPFRDSNQPQHF
TRBJ1-1	TRBV4-3	NA	NA	TGCGCCAGCAGCCGGGAGAGTGGACTTATGAACACTGAAGCTTTCTTT	CASSRESGLMNTEAFF
TRBJ1-1	TRBV18	NA	NA	TGTGCCAGCTCACCACCGGGTCAGGGCGGCACTGAAGCTTTCTTT	CASSPPGQGGTEAFF
TRBJ1-6	TRBV14	NA	once	TGTGCCAGCAGCCAAGAAACAAGGGTTCCACCCCTCCACTTT	CASSQETRVPPLHF
TRBJ1-3	TRBV24-1	NA	NA	TGTGCCACCAGTGATTCCCAACTTGGGTCTGGAAACACCATATATTTT	CATSDSQLGSGNTIYF
TRBJ2-3	TRBV5-1	TRBD2	NA	TGCGCCAGCTCCTCGGGGGGTCCAGATACGCAGTATTTT	CASSSGGPDTQYF
TRBJ1-5	TRBV18	NA	NA	TGTGCCAGCTCGCTGGGGAGAGCCAGGTATGATCAGCCCCAGCATTTT	CASSLGRARYDQPQHF
TRBJ2-1	TRBV5-6	NA	few	TGTGCCAGCAGCTCCCTCTGGGCTAGCGAGACGGCCTACAATGAGCAGTTCTTC	CASSSLWASETAYNEQFF
TRBJ2-7	TRBV3-1	NA	NA	TGTGCCAGCAGCCAAGAGTCGTACCGCGAGCAGTACTTC	CASSQESYREQYF
TRBJ2-3	TRBV5-1	NA	NA	TGCGCCAGCAGCTTGCAGGGGGGGGGCACAGATACGCAGTATTTT	CASSLQGGGTDTQYF
TRBJ1-1	TRBV7-6	NA	few	TGTGCCAGCAGCTTAAATCACCTCCGGGGTCACGAAGCTTTCTTT	CASSLNHLRGHEAFF
TRBJ1-1	TRBV5-5	NA	once	TGTGCCAGCAGCCCCGCAGGGGTGCGATGGGCAGCTTTCTTT	CASSPAGVRWAAFF
TRBJ1-2	TRBV7-2	NA	NA	TGTGCCAGCAGCCCAATGGACCCTAACTATGGCTACACCTTC	CASSPMDPNYGYTF
TRBJ1-6	TRBV9	TRBD1	few	TGTGCCAGCAGCGTAGAGACAGGGGGTAATTCACCCCTCCACTTT	CASSVETGGNSPLHF
TRBJ1-2	TRBV27	NA	few	TGTGCCAGCAGTTTAAGGGGCTATGGCTACACCTTC	CASSLRGYGYTF
TRBJ2-1	TRBV5-1	TRBD2	many	TGCGCCAGCAGCCCGTCGGGAGGGTCCTACAATGAGCAGTTCTTC	CASSPSGGSYNEQFF
TRBJ2-5	TRBV11-2	NA	NA	TGTGCCAGCAGCTTAGGGCTGGGAATAGAGACCCAGTACTTC	CASSLGLGIETQYF
TRBJ2-7	TRBV12-3/TRBV12-4	NA	many	TGTGCCAGCAGTTTGGGGACGTCGGGTGGCGAGCAGTACTTC	CASSLGTSGGEQYF
TRBJ2-1	TRBV5-8	NA	NA	TGTGCCAGCAGCTTGCGGGTCAACTACAATGAGCAGTTCTTC	CASSLRVNYNEQFF